Many counts were recorded for the clone carrying this T cell receptor beta chain. The antigen is undetermined. The data were taken from a study of T cells in Graves' hyperthyroidism and ophthalmopathy. Study findings and constraints: Ophthalmopathy was predicted by the model a median of approximately 6 months ahead of onset.

Germline loops: CDR1 MNHEY, CDR2 SMNVEV (reference sequence). The CDR3 contains 14 residues. The J segment lost 1 base and the V segment lost 8 bases, leaving 7 bases of the junction unmatched. Exclusion of a patient resulted from uncontrolled infection, other autoimmune disease, pregnancy or lactation. The source material, RNA transcripts, was used to amplify TCR beta CDR3 regions. The TCR CDR3 was amplified in a first-round RT-PCR using the HTBI primer set. TCRdb ran MiXCR on the multiplex PCR reads and lists one entry per CDR3 protein. The table has over 550,000 distinct CDR3 sequences, over 15% seen once.

The receptor was derived from a woman younger than 35 with Graves' hyperthyroidism. The chain uses TRBV27 and TRBJ2-5; 7 positions agree with TRBD1. The sequencing sample was made of blood. The CDR3 protein is CASGEGDSQETQYF. The CDR3, as DNA: TGTGCCAGCGGGGAAGGGGACAGCCAAGAGACCCAGTACTTC.